Sequencing of this TCR beta chain was carried out in a study of OX40 agonist ivuxolimab in advanced cancers. Per the germline V gene, CDR1 is MNHNS and CDR2 is SASEGT. The V gene lost 1 base and the J gene lost 2 bases, with 12 bases spanning the gap. The CDR3 runs to 15 residues. Produced via immunoSEQ multiplex PCR; TCRdb's table is partial and in-frame only. The data hold 70,000 to 90,000 clones, with less than 95% observed a single time. This sequence originates from an adult with an advanced solid tumor such as melanoma, head and neck, liver or kidney cancer. The chain couples TRBV6-1 to TRBJ2-7; D might be TRBD2 (5 bases). The sequences come from CD4+ or CD8+ T cells sorted from blood, collected in a trial of the OX40 agonist ivuxolimab. The CDR3 region is CASSEERRAAYEQYF. The CDR3 DNA reads TGTGCCAGCAGTGAAGAACGGCGGGCGGCCTACGAGCAGTACTTC.